These 3 T cell receptor beta chains were sequenced from one sample in a study of blood T cell repertoires in COVID-19. TCRdb's table, derived via immunoSEQ multiplex PCR, lists solely in-frame clones and lacks some. The sample carries 100,000 to 120,000 clones, roughly 79% recorded once. The sequenced material came from peripheral blood. Receptor source: a man at least 80 years old with acute or convalescent COVID-19.

This clone was recorded at least ten times. The J gene is TRBJ2-7, the V gene TRBV3-1 (or the pseudogene TRBV3-2); maybe TRBD2 (6 bases). The V end was cut by 5 bases, the J end by 5 bases, with 22 bases between. This CDR3 comprises 16 residues. The germline V gene has CDR1 LGHDT and CDR2 YNNKEL (reference sequence). The DNA for the CDR3 is TGTGCCAGCAGCGCAGGCTCAGCTGGAGGGATACACGAGCAGTACTTC. Translated, it gives CASSAGSAGGIHEQYF.

This chain connects TRBV5-8 to TRBJ1-3; D is perhaps TRBD1 (5 bases). The CDR3 extends over 14 amino acids. Germline-derived CDR1 and CDR2 are SGHTS and YDEGEE. V was cut by 5 bases and J by 0 bases, with 9 bases left in between. CDR3 coding DNA: TGTGCCAGCAGTAGGGGCAGCTCTGGAAACACCATATATTTT. Translation: CASSRGSSGNTIYF.

This chain links TRBV6-5 with TRBJ2-5; D not certain. With 5 bases removed from V and 0 bases from J, the gap between germline ends came to 7 bases. CDR3 size: 13 residues. Germline CDR1 and CDR2: MNHEY and SVGAGI. The CDR3 DNA sequence: TGTGCCAGCAGTAAACGGTACCAAGAGACCCAGTACTTC. This codes for CASSKRYQETQYF.